These 27 T cell receptor beta chains share one sample of origin, sequenced in a study of blood T cell repertoires in COVID-19. Repertoires were generated with immunoSEQ multiplex PCR, while TCRdb's copy carries only in-frame clones and drops some. The sample yields some 160,000 clones, more than 65% seen once. Input material: peripheral blood. The source of these receptors is a man aged 60 to 69 with acute or convalescent COVID-19.

The V and J genes are TRBV27 and TRBJ2-1; 10 nucleotides align to TRBD1. The CDR3 covers 14 residues. Germline-derived CDR1 and CDR2 are MNHEY and SMNVEV (reference sequence). J lost 9 bases, V lost 0 bases, and 2 bases had no gene match. The CDR3 loop is CASSLSGTGVEQFF. The CDR3 DNA reads TGTGCCAGCAGTTTATCGGGGACAGGGGTTGAGCAGTTCTTC.

The chain carries TRBV5-6 and TRBJ1-5; 10 nucleotides agree with TRBD1. CDR3 length equals 16 residues. Per the germline V gene, CDR1 is SGHDT and CDR2 is YYEEEE. The V and J ends lost 3 bases and 5 bases, in that order; junction bases with no gene match: 8. In nucleotides, the CDR3 is TGTGCCAGCAGCTCGTCAGGGGGACAGGGGTATCAGCCCCAGCATTTT. The encoded protein is CASSSSGGQGYQPQHF.

This clone was seen ten or more times. J is TRBJ2-3 and V is TRBV19; 8 bases match TRBD2. The junction had 15 bases not matched to a gene; V was cut back by 5 bases and J by 2 bases. The CDR3 runs to 18 residues. Germline V lookup: CDR1 LNHDA, CDR2 SQIVND (reference sequence). The CDR3 region has the DNA TGTGCCAGTAGTCCGCCCCCCAGGACTAGCAGAATCACAGATACGCAGTATTTT. It codes for CASSPPPRTSRITDTQYF. Combining the CDR3 with reference TRBV19 and TRBJ2-3 gives the whole variable domain DGGITQSPKYLFRKEGQNVTLSCEQNLNHDAMYWYRQDPGQGLRLIYYSQIVNDFQKGDIAEGYSVSREKKESFPLTVTSAQKNPTAFYLCASSPPPRTSRITDTQYFGPGTRLTVL.

The V and J genes are TRBV19 and TRBJ2-1; the match to TRBD2 covers 13 bases. J gave up 8 bases and V 10 bases, and 8 bases lay outside the gene matches. Germline V gene sequence: CDR1 LNHDA, CDR2 SQIVND (reference sequence). The CDR3 contains 14 residues. CDR3 sequence (DNA): TGTGCCACAACCGGACTAGCGGGAGTCTATGAGCAGTTCTTC. This encodes CATTGLAGVYEQFF. The complete variable domain, with remaining parts taken from reference TRBV19 and TRBJ2-1, reads DGGITQSPKYLFRKEGQNVTLSCEQNLNHDAMYWYRQDPGQGLRLIYYSQIVNDFQKGDIAEGYSVSREKKESFPLTVTSAQKNPTAFYLCATTGLAGVYEQFFGPGTRLTVL.

The J gene is TRBJ2-2, the V gene TRBV30; TRBD2 aligns across 9 bases. V shed 6 bases and J 2 bases; nucleotides not matched to a gene: 10. The CDR3 spans 16 residues. Germline V gives CDR1 GTSNPN, CDR2 SVGIG (reference sequence). The DNA of the CDR3 is TGTGCCTGCCAAGGGGCGGGAGGGCTAAACACCGGGGAGCTGTTTTTT. It translates to CACQGAGGLNTGELFF.

V gene TRBV27 combines with J gene TRBJ2-1; TRBD1 matches at 10 bases. Germline V CDR1 and CDR2: MNHEY, SMNVEV (reference sequence). CDR3 length: 13 residues. After removal of 2 bases from V and 14 bases from J, the junction contained 6 bases not matched to a gene. Here the CDR3 DNA reads TGTGCCAGCAGTTTACATACAGGGACAGGGGAGTTCTTC. The encoded protein is CASSLHTGTGEFF.

Written as DNA, the CDR3 is TGTGCCAGCAGTTACTCGATAGAGGCTCACTATGGCTACACCTTC. It codes for CASSYSIEAHYGYTF. V gene TRBV6-5 combines with J gene TRBJ1-2; D gene ambiguous. Trimming took 0 bases from V and 3 from J, leaving 11 bases between them. The V gene's germline CDR1 is MNHEY and CDR2 SVGAGI. This CDR3 has 15 amino acids.

This clone was observed a few times. This chain uses TRBV6-5 with TRBJ2-2, with D possibly TRBD2 on 6 matching bases. Germline loops: CDR1 MNHEY, CDR2 SVGAGI. The V gene lost 2 bases and the J gene lost 4 bases, with 11 bases spanning the gap. The CDR3 totals 15 residues. The CDR3 DNA reads TGTGCCAGCAGTTACGGCGGGACCACCACCGGGGAGCTGTTTTTT. This codes for CASSYGGTTTGELFF.

This clone was observed a single time. The gene calls are TRBV18 and TRBJ2-1; no reliable D call. The CDR3 is 17 amino acids. Germline CDR1 KGHSH, CDR2 LQKENI. V shed 3 bases and J shed 0 bases, with 15 bases lying between them. CDR3: CASSPPRGYSSYNEQFF. CDR3 coding DNA: TGTGCCAGCTCACCGCCCCGAGGTTATAGCTCCTACAATGAGCAGTTCTTC.

The chain employs TRBV4-2 and TRBJ2-5, with a tentative D call TRBD2 (7 bases). Germline V CDR1 and CDR2: LGHNA, YNFKEQ. V was trimmed by 4 bases and J by 3 bases, leaving 21 bases between them. The CDR3 is 17 residues long. The CDR3 region is CASSRSAGGGGEETQYF. The CDR3 DNA reads as TGTGCCAGCAGCCGATCCGCTGGCGGGGGCGGGGAAGAGACCCAGTACTTC.

The chain recombines TRBV30 with TRBJ2-2, with TRBD2 identical over 7 bases. CDR1 is GTSNPN, CDR2 SVGIG, per germline (reference sequence). The junction had 7 bases not matched to a gene; V was cut back by 0 bases and J by 6 bases. The CDR3 covers 15 residues. The CDR3 reads CAWSVSPSGAGELFF. DNA for the CDR3: TGTGCCTGGAGTGTATCCCCCAGCGGGGCCGGGGAGCTGTTTTTT.

V is TRBV4-1 and J is TRBJ2-2; maybe TRBD1 (6 bases). The CDR3 is 15 amino acids. Germline V lookup: CDR1 MGHRA, CDR2 YSYEKL. V gave up 1 base and J gave up 4 bases, with 10 bases separating them. The CDR3, as DNA: TGCGCCAGCAGCCAAGTCAGGGGTTTCACCGGGGAGCTGTTTTTT. Amino acid sequence: CASSQVRGFTGELFF.

This clone was counted between two and nine times. Other DNA sequences in the same sample also yield this CDR3. The chain carries TRBV5-4 and TRBJ1-2; TRBD1 is a possible D gene (5 bases). Germline V gives CDR1 SGHNT, CDR2 YYREEE (reference sequence). Between the trimmed V and J ends, which lost 2 bases and 1 base, there was a span of 6 bases. This CDR3 is 13 amino acids long. Here the CDR3 DNA reads TGTGCCAGCAGCTTCGGGGGTAACTATGGCTACACCTTC. Translating it yields CASSFGGNYGYTF.

This clone was seen at least ten times. The V gene is TRBV19, the J gene TRBJ2-7, with a possible D match to TRBD2 (5 bases). Germline V gives CDR1 LNHDA, CDR2 SQIVND (reference sequence). The CDR3 length is 13 residues. Trimming shortened V by 3 bases and J by 0 bases, and 6 bases separated the two germline ends. As DNA, the CDR3 is TGTGCCAGTAGTATGGGGAGCTCCTACGAGCAGTACTTC. Protein: CASSMGSSYEQYF.

V is TRBV30 and J is TRBJ2-2; perhaps TRBD2 as D (6 bases). CDR1 is GTSNPN and CDR2 is SVGIG in the germline V gene (reference sequence). This CDR3 is built from 15 residues. Trimming cost V 2 bases and J 4 bases, with 14 bases left between them. The CDR3 region is CAWSSTETSTGELFF. The DNA of the CDR3 is TGTGCCTGGAGTAGCACCGAGACTAGCACCGGGGAGCTGTTTTTT.

The chain is built from TRBV6-5 and TRBJ1-1; weak D call: TRBD1 (6 bases). There are 14 residues in the CDR3. CDR1 and CDR2 (germline): MNHEY, SVGAGI. The germline V and J ends were trimmed by 2 bases and 5 bases, with 12 bases remaining between them. CDR3 residues: CASSYRTVGTEAFF. The DNA of the CDR3 is TGTGCCAGCAGTTACAGGACAGTAGGAACTGAAGCTTTCTTT.

V usage is TRBV5-1 and J usage is TRBJ2-3, with 10 bases lining up with TRBD2. Losses at the gene ends were 0 bases for V and 0 bases for J; bases not matched to a gene: 1. Germline CDR1 is SGHRS and CDR2 is YFSETQ. The CDR3 runs 16 residues. The CDR3 loop reads CASSLGLAGSTDTQYF. CDR3 DNA sequence: TGCGCCAGCAGCTTGGGACTAGCGGGCAGCACAGATACGCAGTATTTT.

On this clone: The sample contains more than one DNA sequence encoding this CDR3. The rearrangement links TRBV18 to TRBJ2-1, with D possibly TRBD1 on 5 matching bases. This CDR3 has 13 amino acids. V gave up 3 bases and J gave up 4 bases, with 7 bases separating them. Germline V gene sequence: CDR1 KGHSH, CDR2 LQKENI. CDR3 coding DNA: TGTGCCAGCTCACCCGACAGTTACAATGAGCAGTTCTTC. It translates to CASSPDSYNEQFF.

The CDR3: CAWTGDNLDIQYF. The DNA of the CDR3 is TGTGCCTGGACTGGGGACAATTTGGACATTCAGTACTTC. The chain is built from TRBV30 and TRBJ2-4; a weak D match, TRBD1 (6 bases). This CDR3 contains 13 residues. Germline CDR1 GTSNPN, CDR2 SVGIG (reference sequence). V was shortened by 4 bases and J by 8 bases, with 15 bases between the two germline ends. The variable domain in full, with the rest retrieved from reference TRBV30 and TRBJ2-4, is SQTIHQWPATLVQPVGSPLSLECTVEGTSNPNLYWYRQAAGRGLQLLFYSVGIGQISSEVPQNLSASRPQDRQFILSSKKLLLSDSGFYLCAWTGDNLDIQYFGAGTRLSVL.

The CDR3 region is CATTGTASGSGRTSTDTQYF. The CDR3, as DNA: TGTGCCACAACCGGGACAGCCTCTGGGAGCGGGAGGACTAGCACAGATACGCAGTATTTT. The chain joins TRBV15 to TRBJ2-3; 9 nucleotides align to TRBD2. The CDR3 totals 20 residues. Germline trimming cut 9 bases from V and 0 bases from J; bases unmatched to any gene: 22. Germline CDR1 is LNHNV and CDR2 is YYDKDF (reference sequence). Variable domain in full (rest from reference TRBV15 and TRBJ2-3): DAMVIQNPRYQVTQFGKPVTLSCSQTLNHNVMYWYQQKSSQAPKLLFHYYDKDFNNEADTPDNFQSRRPNTSFCFLDIRSPGLGDTAMYLCATTGTASGSGRTSTDTQYFGPGTRLTVL.

The genes are TRBV11-2 and TRBJ2-7, with 9 positions matching TRBD2. Germline CDR1 reads SGHAT; CDR2 reads FQNNGV. This CDR3 region has 18 residues. The J segment lost 4 bases and the V segment lost 0 bases, leaving 13 bases of the junction unmatched. CDR3: CASSLDRSSGSGGYEQYF. In DNA form, the CDR3 reads TGTGCCAGCAGCTTAGATCGTAGTAGCGGGAGTGGAGGTTACGAGCAGTACTTC.

This chain connects TRBV5-1 to TRBJ2-3; TRBD2 matches 12 bases. The germline CDR1 and CDR2 sequences are SGHRS and YFSETQ. V dropped 5 bases and J dropped 5; count of bases not matched to a gene: 9. The CDR3 runs to 16 residues. In nucleotides, the CDR3 is TGCGCCAGCAGTCCTCGACTAGCGGGAGCGATAGATACGCAGTATTTT. This translates into CASSPRLAGAIDTQYF.

The CDR3 DNA is TGCGCCAGCAGCAAGGGACAGGGGGTCCAAGAGACCCAGTACTTC. Protein sequence: CASSKGQGVQETQYF. The chain is built from TRBV5-1 and TRBJ2-5; 11 nucleotides line up with TRBD1. CDR3 length: 15 residues. The germline V gene has CDR1 SGHRS and CDR2 YFSETQ. With V trimmed by 4 bases and J by 1 base, 3 bases remained unmatched.

V usage is TRBV29-1 and J usage is TRBJ1-5; a weak D match, TRBD1 (5 bases). There are 14 residues in the CDR3. The germline CDR1 and CDR2 sequences are SQVTM and ANQGSEA. V was shortened by 4 bases and J by 4 bases, with 14 bases between the two germline ends. The CDR3 spells CSVGGPTENQPQHF. The DNA for the CDR3 is TGCAGCGTTGGGGGCCCGACAGAAAATCAGCCCCAGCATTTT.

In nucleotides, the CDR3 is TGTGCCAGTAGTGCCCAGGAGGGCGCGTCCCCAGATACGCAGTATTTT. Protein product: CASSAQEGASPDTQYF. This rearrangement joins TRBV19 to TRBJ2-3, with D perhaps matching TRBD2 (6 bases). The CDR3 totals 16 residues. The germline V and J ends were trimmed by 5 bases and 4 bases, with 19 bases remaining between them. CDR1 LNHDA and CDR2 SQIVND come from the germline V gene (reference sequence). The whole variable domain, filled in from reference TRBV19 and TRBJ2-3, reads DGGITQSPKYLFRKEGQNVTLSCEQNLNHDAMYWYRQDPGQGLRLIYYSQIVNDFQKGDIAEGYSVSREKKESFPLTVTSAQKNPTAFYLCASSAQEGASPDTQYFGPGTRLTVL.

This clone was recorded a few times. V gene TRBV3-1 (or the pseudogene TRBV3-2) combines with J gene TRBJ2-3; perhaps TRBD2 as D (6 bases). V lost 4 bases to trimming and J lost 2 bases, with 19 bases between them. Germline-derived CDR1 and CDR2 are LGHDT and YNNKEL (reference sequence). The CDR3 has 17 amino acids. Written as DNA, the CDR3 is TGTGCCAGCAGCCTGCCCAGGGACTTAGGATCCACAGATACGCAGTATTTT. Its protein product is CASSLPRDLGSTDTQYF.

Concerning this clone: The DNA is omitted, as the CDR3 cannot be located on it reliably, and the CDR3 follows TCRdb's listing. The genes are TRBV21-1 and TRBJ2-3; TRBD2, the table's D call, lacks a check against the DNA. TRBV21-1 is a pseudogene locus. From its first to its last residue, the CDR3 has 15 amino acids. CDR3 loop: CASSVASGNTDTQYF.